This note documents a single TCR beta chain sequence. There are many counts of this clonotype. The antigen this receptor binds is unknown. No per-base quality is available; no much larger clone lies one base away. CDR1 and CDR2 are drawn from the germline V gene: SGHRS, YFSETQ. The CDR3 holds 14 amino acids from the cysteine to the phenylalanine. The sequence is cut down to CDR3 DNA, 42 bases in frame from base 1. A distance of 10 bases separates the germline ends of V and J, which lose 0 bases and 3 bases respectively. In the ophthalmopathy patients, disease was moderately to severely active, with a Clinical Activity Score of 3 or more, a NOSPECS grade of 4 or more, and a duration of less than 3 months. Exclusion was applied to patients with uncontrolled infections, other autoimmune diseases, pregnancy or lactation. Diagnoses were based on clinical symptoms, serum thyroxine and TRAb, thyroid ultrasound and orbital computed tomography. PBMCs were isolated from about 10 ml of fresh peripheral blood by Ficoll-Paque density gradient centrifugation. Trizol reagent was used to extract total RNA, and RNA quality was then checked on an Agilent 2100 Bioanalyzer.

Amplification of TCR beta CDR3 regions was carried out from RNA transcripts. The TCR CDR3 was subjected to a first round of RT-PCR using the HTBI primer set and the Qiagen OneStep RT-PCR kit. Libraries were constructed in a second round of multiplex PCR, after which size selection and purification were performed. Paired-end sequencing of the libraries was performed with 100 bp reads on an Illumina HiSeq2000. Under the source paper's analysis protocol: SOAPnuke was used to process the raw data, throwing out any read that contained adapters or uncalled bases, had a mean Phred below 15, or lacked an exact constant-primer or identifier match. High-quality paired reads were merged using COPE v1.2.5, and each unique nucleotide sequence was defined as a clonotype. MiTCR v1.1 was used to align the clonotypes against IMGT TRBV, TRBD and TRBJ reference segments. The analysis included only V-J combinations with a frequency above 0.0001, which together covered approximately 99% of the repertoires. A TCS score was defined as the ratio of F50 (clonal expansion) to E x V (chaos), with BLOSUM62-based TCRdist applied between CDR3 peptides within each V-J. Welch's t-statistics and random forest reduced just over 500 V-J features to 10 to 15, which were used in a naive Bayes classifier (R e1071). Clones were called with MiXCR by TCRdb after fastp trimmed the public reads at Q25, and only in-frame beta chains were retained. Rows are unified per CDR3 protein, each entry keeping the most common DNA and genes. TCRdb's processing, not the study's, gives the V and J calls here. Recorded for this sample are 400,000 to 550,000 distinct CDR3 sequences; approximately 24% of them occurred a single time. The ten largest clonotypes hold around 11% of the sample.

This specimen belongs to a study of T cells in Graves' hyperthyroidism and ophthalmopathy (dated by TCRdb to about 2019). About the study as a whole: Peripheral blood samples were taken at initial diagnosis, before any treatment was given. A discovery cohort of about 100 patients, approximately 45 with Graves' ophthalmopathy and 57 with stable Graves' hyperthyroidism, was used to find distinguishing TCR V-J signatures. Prospective prediction of ophthalmopathy was tested in an independent validation cohort consisting of under 20 hyperthyroidism patients and some 15 patients who later progressed to ophthalmopathy. The approximately 100 discovery patients were divided at random into training and test sets in a 7:3 ratio. In about 6 Graves' hyperthyroidism patients, the study also compared T-cell repertoires from thyroid tissue with T-cell repertoires from blood. After blood sampling, hyperthyroidism patients were treated with methimazole at a starting dose of 30 mg daily, and ophthalmopathy patients were treated with high-dose intravenous methylprednisolone. According to the paper, TCR Vbeta CDR3 sequencing was carried out on 135 peripheral blood samples, which came from 40 to 45 ophthalmopathy, 75 to 80 hyperthyroidism and some 17 progressor patients.

What the study reported, not specific to this receptor: A 13 V-J signature model separated ophthalmopathy from stable hyperthyroidism, with about 90% sensitivity and roughly 84% specificity in cross-validation and 80%/75% in testing. No statistical method was used to set the sample size in advance, and investigators knew the group allocation. In validation, progression to ophthalmopathy was predicted by the model with 55% to 71% sensitivity and 72.22% specificity, a median of about 6.8 months before onset. Most expanded thyroid clonotypes (frequency above 0.001) were also found in blood, which suggests that blood repertoires may mirror thyroid immune responses.

The sequence was collected from a woman aged 30 to 39 with Graves' ophthalmopathy. The chain is made from TRBV5-1 and TRBJ2-7, and possibly TRBD2, on 5 matching bases. Sequenced input: blood. The DNA is as follows: TGCGCCAGCAGCTTGGAGTCGGACTTCTACGAGCAGTACTTC. It is translated as CASSLESDFYEQYF.